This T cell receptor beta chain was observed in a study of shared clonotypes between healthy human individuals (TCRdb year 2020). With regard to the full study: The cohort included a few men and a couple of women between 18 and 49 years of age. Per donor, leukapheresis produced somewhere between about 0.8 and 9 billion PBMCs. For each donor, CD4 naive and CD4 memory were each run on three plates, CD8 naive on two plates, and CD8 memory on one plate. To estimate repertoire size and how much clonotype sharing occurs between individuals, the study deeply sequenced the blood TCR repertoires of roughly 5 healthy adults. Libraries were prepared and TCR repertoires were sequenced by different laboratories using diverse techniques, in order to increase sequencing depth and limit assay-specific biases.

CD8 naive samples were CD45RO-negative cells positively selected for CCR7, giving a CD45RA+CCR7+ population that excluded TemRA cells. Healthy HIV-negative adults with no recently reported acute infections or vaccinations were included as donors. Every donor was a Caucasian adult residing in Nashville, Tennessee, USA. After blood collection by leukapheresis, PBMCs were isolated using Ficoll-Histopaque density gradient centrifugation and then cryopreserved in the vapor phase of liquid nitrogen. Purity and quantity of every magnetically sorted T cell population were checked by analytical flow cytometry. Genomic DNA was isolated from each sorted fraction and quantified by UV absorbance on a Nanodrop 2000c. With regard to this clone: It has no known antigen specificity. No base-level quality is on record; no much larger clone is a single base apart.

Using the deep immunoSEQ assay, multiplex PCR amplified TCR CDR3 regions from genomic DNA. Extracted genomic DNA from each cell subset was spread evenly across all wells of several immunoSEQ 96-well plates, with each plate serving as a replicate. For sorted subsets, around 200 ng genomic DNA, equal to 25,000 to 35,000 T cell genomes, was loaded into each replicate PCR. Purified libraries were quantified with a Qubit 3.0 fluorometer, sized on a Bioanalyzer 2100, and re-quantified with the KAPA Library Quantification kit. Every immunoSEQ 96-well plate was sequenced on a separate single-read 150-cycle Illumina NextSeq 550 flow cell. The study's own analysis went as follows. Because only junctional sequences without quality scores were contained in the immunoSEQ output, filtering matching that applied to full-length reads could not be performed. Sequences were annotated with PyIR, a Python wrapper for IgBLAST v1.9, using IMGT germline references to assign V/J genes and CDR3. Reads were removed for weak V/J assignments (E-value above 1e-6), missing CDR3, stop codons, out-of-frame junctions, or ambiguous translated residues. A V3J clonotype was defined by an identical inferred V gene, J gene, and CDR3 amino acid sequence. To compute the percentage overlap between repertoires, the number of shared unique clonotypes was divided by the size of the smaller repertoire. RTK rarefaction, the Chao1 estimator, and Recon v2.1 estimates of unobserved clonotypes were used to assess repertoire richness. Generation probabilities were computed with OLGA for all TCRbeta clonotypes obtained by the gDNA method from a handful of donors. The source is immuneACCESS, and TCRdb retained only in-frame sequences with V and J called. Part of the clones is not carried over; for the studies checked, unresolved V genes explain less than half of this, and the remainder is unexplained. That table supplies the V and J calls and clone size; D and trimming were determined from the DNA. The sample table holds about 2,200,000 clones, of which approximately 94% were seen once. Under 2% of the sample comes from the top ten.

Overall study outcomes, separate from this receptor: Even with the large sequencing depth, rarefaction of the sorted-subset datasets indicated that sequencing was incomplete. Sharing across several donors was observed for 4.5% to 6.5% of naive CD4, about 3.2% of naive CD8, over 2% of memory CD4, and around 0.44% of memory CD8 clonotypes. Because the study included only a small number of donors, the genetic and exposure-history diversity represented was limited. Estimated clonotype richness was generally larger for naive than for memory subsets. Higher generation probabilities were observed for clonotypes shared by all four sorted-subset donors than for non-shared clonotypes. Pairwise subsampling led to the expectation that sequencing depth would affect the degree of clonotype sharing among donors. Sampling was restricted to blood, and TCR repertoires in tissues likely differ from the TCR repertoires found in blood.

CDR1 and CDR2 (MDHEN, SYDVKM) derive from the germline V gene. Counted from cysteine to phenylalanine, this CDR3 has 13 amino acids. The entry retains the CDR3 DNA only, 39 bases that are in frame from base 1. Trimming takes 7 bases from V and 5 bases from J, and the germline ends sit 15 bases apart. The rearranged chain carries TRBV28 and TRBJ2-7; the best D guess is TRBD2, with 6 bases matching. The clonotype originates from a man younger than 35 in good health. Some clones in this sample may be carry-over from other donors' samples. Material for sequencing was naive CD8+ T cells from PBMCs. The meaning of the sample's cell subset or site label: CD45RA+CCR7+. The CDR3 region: CASTYPGDDEQYF. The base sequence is TGTGCCAGCACCTACCCGGGGGACGACGAGCAGTACTTC.